This TCR beta chain stems from a study of response to subunit inactivated influenza vaccine. Regarding the study as a whole: There was a suggestion from the authors that each seasonal influenza vaccination recruits few new T cells.

Regarding this clonotype: The antigen remains undetermined.

The germline CDR1 and CDR2 sequences are KGHSH and LQKENI. This CDR3 has 14 residues. V was cut by 6 bases and J by 3 bases, with 14 bases left in between. MiXCR, applied by TCRdb to the RT-PCR reads, yields one record per CDR3 protein. The profile covers about 620,000 distinct CDR3 sequences, with approximately 12% appearing a single time and 10% taken by the ten largest. This material consisted of PBMCs from blood, taken on the day of vaccination. The TCR originated in a man between 45 and 60 years old who received an inactivated influenza vaccine. The chain has TRBV18 and TRBJ2-5; tentative D call: TRBD1 (6 bases). The CDR3 sequence is CASSPSAGEETQYF. DNA of the CDR3: TGTGCCAGCTCTCCCAGCGCAGGGGAAGAGACCCAGTACTTC.